Listed here are 30 T cell receptor beta chains from one sample, sequenced in a study of Ad26.COV2.S vaccination and SARS-CoV-2 variants (dated by TCRdb to about 2021). The library was generated by the immunoSEQ multiplex PCR assay. Sourced from immuneACCESS, this table was stored by TCRdb with only in-frame sequences that have V and J called. A share of the clones is absent; for the studies checked, an unresolved V gene accounts for under half, and the remainder has no known explanation. Here the sample has about 320,000 clones; roughly 84% occur a single time. The ten biggest clones cover under 2% of the sample. The intended sense of this specimen's treatment or condition label: approximately 18 received Ad26.COV2.S at low or high dose, single or two shots; 5 received placebo; per-sample allocation not given. Repertoires of vaccine and placebo recipients were sequenced from samples taken on day 63 after the first injection.

This sample comprised peripheral blood, obtained in a trial of Ad26.COV2.S vaccine versus placebo. The source is a person between 18 and 59 years old who received the Ad26.COV2.S COVID-19 vaccine or a placebo.

In this sample, this clone turned up a few times. The chain joins TRBV19 to TRBJ1-1, with D hard to call. The CDR3 loop spans 14 amino acids. Germline V lookup: CDR1 LNHDA, CDR2 SQIVND (reference sequence). V lost 3 bases, J lost 1 base, and 9 bases lay in between. DNA of the CDR3: TGTGCCAGTAGTATTGACGGTCCGAACACTGAAGCTTTCTTT. As protein: CASSIDGPNTEAFF.

This clone was counted a single time. The rearrangement uses TRBV4-1 and TRBJ1-3; a weak D match, TRBD1 (5 bases). The CDR3 extends over 16 amino acids. V was trimmed by 0 bases and J by 7 bases, leaving 16 bases between them. Germline V gene data show CDR1 as MGHRA and CDR2 as YSYEKL. The CDR3 bases are TGCGCCAGCAGCCAAGAGGGCCGAGGTTGGGGGAACACCATATATTTT. It yields the protein CASSQEGRGWGNTIYF.

This rearrangement joins TRBV11-2 to TRBJ2-3, with TRBD2 matching over 13 bases. The CDR3 runs 18 residues. The junction had 7 bases not matched to a gene; V was cut back by 2 bases and J by 2 bases. CDR1 SGHAT and CDR2 FQNNGV come from the germline V gene. The CDR3 here is CASSLTSGGASYTDTQYF. CDR3 DNA sequence: TGTGCCAGCAGCTTAACTAGCGGGGGGGCTTCCTACACAGATACGCAGTATTTT.

The chain joins TRBV3-1 (or the pseudogene TRBV3-2) to TRBJ1-2; 8 bases fit TRBD1. CDR1 LGHDT and CDR2 YNNKEL come from the germline V gene (reference sequence). V lost 4 bases, J lost 5 bases, and 6 bases stayed unmatched. CDR3 length equals 14 residues. The CDR3 DNA reads as TGTGCCAGCAGCCTAGGACAGGGTGGGTATGGCTACACCTTC. It specifies CASSLGQGGYGYTF.

The V gene is TRBV7-4, the J gene TRBJ1-3, with D uncertain. V shed 5 bases and J shed 0 bases, with 11 bases lying between them. CDR1 and CDR2 (germline): SGHVT, SQSDAQ. The CDR3 spans 15 residues. The CDR3 is CASSERVYSGNTIYF. CDR3 coding DNA: TGTGCCAGCAGCGAAAGAGTCTACTCTGGAAACACCATATATTTT. The full variable domain, its missing parts supplied by reference TRBV7-4 and TRBJ1-3, is GAGVSQSPRYKVAKRGRDVALRCDSISGHVTLYWYRQTLGQGSEVLTYSQSDAQRDKSGRPSGRFSAERPERSVSTLKIQRTEQGDSAVYLCASSERVYSGNTIYFGEGSWLTVV.

This clone was seen a handful of times. The CDR3 is CASSLTGSYEQYF. The CDR3 nucleotides read TGTGCCAGCAGTCTGACAGGGTCCTACGAGCAGTACTTC. The chain recombines TRBV6-5 with TRBJ2-7; 7 bases fit TRBD1. Germline assignment: CDR1 MNHEY and CDR2 SVGAGI. With V trimmed by 5 bases and J by 1 base, 2 bases remained unmatched. The CDR3 length is 13 residues.

This chain joins TRBV9 and TRBJ2-2, with 7 bases lining up with TRBD2. This CDR3 spans 17 amino acids. Germline V gene lookup returns CDR1 SGDLS and CDR2 YYNGEE. V lost 2 bases, J lost 5 bases, and 12 bases stayed unmatched. The CDR3 region has the DNA TGTGCCAGCAGCGTTTCGGGGACTAAGGGTTGGACCGGGGAGCTGTTTTTT. This encodes CASSVSGTKGWTGELFF.

This sequence joins TRBV3-1 (or the pseudogene TRBV3-2) and TRBJ2-7; 7 bases agree with TRBD1. The CDR3 length is 13 residues. Germline CDR1 and CDR2: LGHDT and YNNKEL (reference sequence). V was pared by 6 bases and J by 2 bases, with 4 bases of the junction left unmatched. The chain's CDR3 is CASRQGSAYEQYF. The CDR3 DNA reads as TGTGCCAGCAGACAGGGGTCGGCCTACGAGCAGTACTTC.

The chain combines TRBV3-1 (or the pseudogene TRBV3-2) with TRBJ2-4; 9 bases map to TRBD1. CDR1 is LGHDT and CDR2 is YNNKEL in the germline V gene (reference sequence). The CDR3 is 17 amino acids. Losses at the gene ends were 1 base for V and 7 bases for J; bases not matched to a gene: 11. The CDR3 coding sequence is TGTGCCAGCAGCCAAGCGGCTGTAAGGACAGGGGTGAACATTCAGTACTTC. Translating it yields CASSQAAVRTGVNIQYF.

The gene calls are TRBV5-1 and TRBJ1-2; 7 nucleotides agree with TRBD1. With V trimmed by 4 bases and J by 4 bases, 4 bases remained unmatched. This CDR3 has 13 residues. Germline lookup yields CDR1 SGHRS and CDR2 YFSETQ. The CDR3 sequence: CASSRDSSYGYTF. As DNA, the CDR3 is TGCGCCAGCAGCCGGGACAGCTCCTATGGCTACACCTTC.

The chain uses TRBV5-8 and TRBJ2-2; tentative D call: TRBD2 (6 bases). Germline lookup yields CDR1 SGHTS and CDR2 YDEGEE. V lost 3 bases, J lost 6 bases, and 12 bases lay in between. The length of the CDR3 is 14 residues. CDR3 nucleotide sequence: TGTGCCAGCAGCTCACAAGGACTACCCGGGGAGCTGTTTTTT. This encodes CASSSQGLPGELFF.

Here the CDR3 reads CASTPGSASNQPQHF. In DNA, the CDR3 is TGTGCCAGCACCCCAGGGAGCGCAAGCAATCAGCCCCAGCATTTT. The chain carries TRBV6-2 or TRBV6-3 and TRBJ1-5; possibly TRBD1 for D (5 bases). The CDR3 loop spans 15 amino acids. Between the trimmed V and J ends, which lost 7 bases and 1 base, there was a span of 14 bases. The germline V gene has CDR1 MNHEY and CDR2 SVGEGT.

The V call is TRBV30, the J call TRBJ1-2; the D is unclear. Germline CDR1 reads GTSNPN; CDR2 reads SVGIG (reference sequence). V was pared by 1 base and J by 4 bases, with 10 bases between. The CDR3 contains 13 residues. As DNA, the CDR3 is TGTGCCTGGAGTGGGTGGGGATTCTATGGCTACACCTTC. It translates to CAWSGWGFYGYTF.

This chain joins TRBV10-3 and TRBJ2-7, with 8 bases that match TRBD2. Germline V gives CDR1 ENHRY, CDR2 SYGVKD. The J segment lost 2 bases and the V segment lost 6 bases, leaving 12 bases of the junction unmatched. The CDR3 totals 16 residues. The DNA for the CDR3 is TGTGCCATCAGCGACCCCAGCGGGGGAGCCCCCTACGAGCAGTACTTC. Amino acids: CAISDPSGGAPYEQYF.

This sequence joins TRBV6-6 and TRBJ1-2; a weak D match, TRBD1 (5 bases). V gave up 9 bases and J gave up 4 bases, with 18 bases separating them. Per germline, CDR1 MNHNY and CDR2 SVGAGI (reference sequence). This CDR3 has 14 residues. CDR3 in DNA: TGTGCCAGTGAGCGGGGTCAGGGAAGCTATGGCTACACCTTC. It specifies CASERGQGSYGYTF.

This chain joins TRBV2 and TRBJ1-6, with 7 bases identical to TRBD1. CDR1 and CDR2 from the germline V gene are SNHLY and FYNNEI. Germline trimming cut 6 bases from V and 5 bases from J; bases unmatched to any gene: 4. The CDR3 length is 14 residues. Here the CDR3 reads CASRGQTDNSPLHF. CDR3 in DNA: TGTGCCAGCAGGGGACAGACCGATAATTCACCCCTCCACTTT.

This rearrangement joins TRBV6-6 to TRBJ2-3; the D is unclear. V dropped 5 bases and J dropped 1 base, with 10 bases sitting between them. Germline values: CDR1 MNHNY, CDR2 SVGAGI (reference sequence). This CDR3 comprises 14 residues. The CDR3 DNA reads as TGTGCCAGCAGTACGGACGGCCGCACAGATACGCAGTATTTT. This encodes CASSTDGRTDTQYF.

In DNA, the CDR3 is TGTGCCATCACGGGGCAGGCTGGTGAAAAACTGTTTTTT. Protein: CAITGQAGEKLFF. The genes are TRBV10-3 and TRBJ1-4; D is possibly TRBD1 (5 bases). Deletions cut 7 bases from V and 7 bases from J, with 13 bases between. CDR1 and CDR2 (germline): ENHRY, SYGVKD. This CDR3 region has 13 residues.

V and J are TRBV4-1 and TRBJ2-2, with D perhaps TRBD2 (7 bases). Trimming removed 3 bases at V and 4 bases at J, with 15 bases between. Looked up from germline, CDR1 is MGHRA and CDR2 is YSYEKL. The CDR3 length is 16 residues. CDR3: CASSHPSGGRTGELFF. The CDR3, as DNA: TGCGCCAGCAGCCACCCATCCGGGGGGCGCACCGGGGAGCTGTTTTTT.

Concerning this clone: Other DNA sequences from this sample encode an identical CDR3 as well. The V gene is TRBV7-9, the J gene TRBJ1-5; tentatively, D is TRBD1 (6 bases). V lost 2 bases and J 1 base, leaving 6 bases between the germline ends. Germline loops: CDR1 SEHNR, CDR2 FQNEAQ (reference sequence). The CDR3 consists of 14 residues. The CDR3 loop reads CASSLQGSNQPQHF. The CDR3 DNA sequence: TGTGCCAGCAGCTTACAGGGGAGCAATCAGCCCCAGCATTTT.

The chain employs TRBV2 and TRBJ2-3; D call uncertain. In germline, CDR1 is SNHLY, CDR2 FYNNEI. V gave up 8 bases and J gave up 4 bases, with 10 bases separating them. There are 12 residues in the CDR3. CDR3 in DNA: TGTGCCAGCCTCCCTAAACCAGATACGCAGTATTTT. Amino acids: CASLPKPDTQYF.

The chain links TRBV4-3 to TRBJ1-1; TRBD1 matches at 12 bases. The length of the CDR3 is 13 residues. The V segment lost 3 bases and the J segment 10 bases; nucleotides outside the gene matches: 3. Germline CDR1 is LGHNA and CDR2 is YSLEER. CDR3 loop: CASSQGTGGAAFF. The CDR3 DNA is TGCGCCAGCAGCCAGGGGACAGGGGGCGCAGCTTTCTTT.

V and J are TRBV5-1 and TRBJ2-2; possibly TRBD1 for D (6 bases). CDR1 is SGHRS and CDR2 is YFSETQ in the germline V gene. CDR3 length equals 14 residues. V was cut by 4 bases and J by 2 bases, with 9 bases left in between. CDR3 in amino acids: CASSVTGNTGELFF. Here the CDR3 DNA reads TGCGCCAGCAGCGTGACAGGAAACACCGGGGAGCTGTTTTTT. Full variable domain (rest looked up from reference TRBV5-1 and TRBJ2-2): KAGVTQTPRYLIKTRGQQVTLSCSPISGHRSVSWYQQTPGQGLQFLFEYFSETQRNKGNFPGRFSGRQFSNSRSEMNVSTLELGDSALYLCASSVTGNTGELFFGEGSRLTVL.

This clone was counted a single time. V is TRBV2 and J is TRBJ1-5; D unresolved. The germline V gene has CDR1 SNHLY and CDR2 FYNNEI. The CDR3 runs 13 residues. V was pared by 3 bases and J by 6 bases, with 9 bases between. For the CDR3, the DNA is TGTGCCAGCAGTGATGGCAGGCTTCAGCCCCAGCATTTT. Encoded protein: CASSDGRLQPQHF.

This rearrangement joins TRBV7-9 to TRBJ2-3; tentative D call: TRBD2 (5 bases). The germline CDR1 and CDR2 sequences are SEHNR and FQNEAQ (reference sequence). The CDR3 is 13 amino acids. V was cut by 11 bases and J by 0 bases, with 12 bases left in between. The CDR3 sequence is CALEASSTDTQYF. In nucleotides, the CDR3 is TGTGCCCTTGAGGCTAGCAGCACAGATACGCAGTATTTT.

The rearrangement uses TRBV4-1 and TRBJ2-1; tentatively, D is TRBD1 or TRBD2 (5 bases each). V was clipped by 2 bases and J by 6 bases, with 14 bases between them. The CDR3 covers 15 residues. Germline CDR1 MGHRA, CDR2 YSYEKL. The CDR3 region is CASSQNTLGVNEQFF. The CDR3 DNA follows: TGCGCCAGCAGCCAAAATACACTAGGGGTCAATGAGCAGTTCTTC.

In DNA, the CDR3 is TGTGCCAGCAGCCCTAGCCCCGGGACAGGGCAGCGGGAGCAGTTCTTC. Protein product: CASSPSPGTGQREQFF. The chain links TRBV7-2 to TRBJ2-1, with 9 bases lining up with TRBD1. CDR1 and CDR2 from the germline V gene are SGHTA and FQGNSA. This CDR3 has 16 amino acids. V lost 5 bases to trimming and J lost 10 bases; unmatched junction nucleotides: 15.

V and J are TRBV12-5 and TRBJ1-5, with 8 nucleotides matching TRBD1. Trimming removed 6 bases from V and 4 bases from J; junction bases left unmatched: 14. CDR1 and CDR2 (germline): LGHNT, FRNRAP. The CDR3 contains 17 residues. The CDR3 nucleotides are TGTGCTAGTGGGCCCGAGACCTTCAGGGGGCGGAATCAGCCCCAGCATTTT. Protein product: CASGPETFRGRNQPQHF.

The chain is built from TRBV2 and TRBJ1-1; D gene unclear. Per germline, CDR1 SNHLY and CDR2 FYNNEI. Deletions cut 4 bases from V and 1 base from J, with 10 bases between. The CDR3 has 14 amino acids. The CDR3 coding sequence is TGTGCCAGCAGTGGATACAGCAAGAACACTGAAGCTTTCTTT. Amino acids: CASSGYSKNTEAFF.

This clone was detected only once. The chain joins TRBV18 to TRBJ1-4; D is possibly TRBD1 (6 bases). Trimming left V 3 bases short and J 8 bases short, with 16 bases between. The CDR3 is 15 amino acids. Germline V lookup: CDR1 KGHSH, CDR2 LQKENI. CDR3 nucleotide sequence: TGTGCCAGCTCACCGCCGGGACCTCAGGGGGAAAAACTGTTTTTT. Translated, it gives CASSPPGPQGEKLFF.